This T cell receptor beta chain was identified in a study of glioma-infiltrating T cells after dendritic cell vaccination (dated by TCRdb to the mid-2010s). Broadly, across the study: The cohort included some 15 glioblastoma patients drawn from Phase I and II dendritic cell vaccination trials, of whom 9 were newly diagnosed and 6 had recurrent disease. Between the early 2000s and the early 2010s, the patients were given dendritic cell vaccination pulsed with autologous tumor lysate. The vaccine was prepared from monocyte-derived dendritic cells that were cultured for roughly 7 days with IL-4 and GM-CSF and then pulsed overnight with autologous tumor lysate. Each patient got three intradermal injections of the dendritic cell vaccine, spaced at biweekly intervals, in the arm below the axilla. Tumor-infiltrating lymphocyte content was quantified and tumor and blood repertoires were compared in dendritic cell-vaccinated glioblastoma patients by deep sequencing of TCR beta CDR3 regions. Survival after dendritic cell vaccination was correlated with TCR sequencing metrics, such as TIL content and the overlap between tumor and blood repertoires. The study at large found these results: TCR clonality showed no direct relationship with survival, which suggests that a diverse polyclonal response may matter. The three-group TCR overlap response model was described as speculative and requiring prospective validation. Longer time to progression and overall survival after dendritic cell vaccination were predicted by higher estimated pretreatment TIL content. The cohort was small and heterogeneous, only a few patients had full blood and tumor sets, and even fewer had initial-recurrent tumor pairs.

TCRB CDR3 regions were amplified from about 1.9 ug genomic DNA, or all available DNA if less, using the immunoSEQ assay. The multiplex PCR relied on 60 forward primers for TCR V beta segments and 13 reverse primers for J beta segments. Synthetic control templates were spiked into each sample at limiting dilution to estimate reads per starting template. The Illumina HiSeq System generated 87 bp sequencing reads. The source study handled its data this way. PCR and sequencing errors were removed by a nearest neighbor algorithm that merged closely related sequences. TCR overlap was measured as the percentage of unique tumor TCR beta sequences also present in the same patient's peripheral blood. Imported from immuneACCESS, the table was reduced by TCRdb to in-frame sequences with V and J called. These copies leave out some clones; in studies compared against another copy, an unresolved V gene accounts for under half, and the cause of the remainder is not known. V, J and clone size are taken as reported in that table, and D and trimming were inferred from the DNA itself. The table for this sample lists over 90,000 clones; around 81% of them were counted only once. The ten top clones hold about 12% of the sample.

The germline V gene supplies CDR1 MGHRA and CDR2 YSYEKL. The CDR3 holds 15 amino acids from the cysteine to the phenylalanine. The kept DNA is CDR3 alone, 45 bases in frame from the first base. V is pruned by 3 bases and J by 0 bases, leaving 4 bases of the junction without a gene match. Selection of patients required sufficient residual fresh-frozen tumor tissue and over two years of available survival data. None of the glioblastoma patients carried an isocitrate dehydrogenase mutation, although molecular status otherwise varied. PBMC collection took place before vaccination, two weeks after the third vaccination, and at tumor progression if progression occurred. The Qiagen DNeasy Blood extraction Kit was used for extraction of genomic DNA. This clone was observed once. This clone's antigen is unknown. Per-base qualities were not stored, and no clone one base away is much larger.

The sample in question was blood, obtained before dendritic cell vaccination. The clonotype originates from a human donor with glioblastoma. Recombination linked TRBV4-1 to TRBJ1-2; the central 7 bases match TRBD1. In nucleotide form, the sequence is TGCGCCAGCAGCCAGATACAGGGGACTAACTATGGCTACACCTTC. This gives the protein CASSQIQGTNYGYTF.